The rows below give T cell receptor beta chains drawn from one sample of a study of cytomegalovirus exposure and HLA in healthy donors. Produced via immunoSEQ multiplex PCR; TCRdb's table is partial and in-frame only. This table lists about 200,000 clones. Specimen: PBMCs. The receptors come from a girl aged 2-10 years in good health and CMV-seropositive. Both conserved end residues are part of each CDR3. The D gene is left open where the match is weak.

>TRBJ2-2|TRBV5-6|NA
CASSPRGSPNAGELFF
TGTGCCAGCAGCCCGCGGGGTAGCCCGAACGCCGGGGAGCTGTTTTTT
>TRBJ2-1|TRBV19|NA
CASNSAGYNEQFF
TGTGCCAGTAATTCCGCGGGTTACAATGAGCAGTTCTTC
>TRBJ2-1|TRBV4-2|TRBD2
CASSQGEVAGDQFF
TGTGCCAGCAGCCAAGGAGAGGTAGCGGGCGATCAGTTCTTC
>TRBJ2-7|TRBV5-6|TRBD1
CASSLGLGQGNEQYF
TGTGCCAGCAGCTTGGGACTAGGACAGGGAAACGAGCAGTACTTC
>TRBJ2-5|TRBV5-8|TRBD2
CASSKGLAKETQYF
TGTGCCAGCAGCAAGGGACTAGCTAAAGAGACCCAGTACTTC
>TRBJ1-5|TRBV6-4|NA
CASSDSNVWERQTEQPQHF
TGTGCCAGCAGTGACTCGAATGTCTGGGAGAGGCAGACGGAGCAGCCCCAGCATTTT
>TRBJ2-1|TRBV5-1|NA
CASSWSADEQFF
TGCGCCAGCAGCTGGTCCGCGGATGAGCAGTTCTTC
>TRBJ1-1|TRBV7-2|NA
CASSLAWRLNTEAFF
TGTGCCAGCAGCTTAGCGTGGCGGCTGAACACTGAAGCTTTCTTT
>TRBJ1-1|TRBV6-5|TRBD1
CASSYGTGSEAFF
TGTGCCAGCAGTTACGGGACAGGAAGTGAAGCTTTCTTT
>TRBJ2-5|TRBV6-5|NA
CASESGASETQYF
TGTGCCAGCGAGTCTGGGGCGTCGGAGACCCAGTACTTC
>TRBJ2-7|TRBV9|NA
CASSPRVRGRQYF
TGTGCCAGCAGCCCGAGGGTTAGGGGGAGGCAGTACTTC
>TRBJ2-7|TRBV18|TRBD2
CASSPISAGASYEQYF
TGTGCCAGCTCTCCCATCTCAGCGGGAGCCTCCTACGAGCAGTACTTC
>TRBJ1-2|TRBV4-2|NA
CASSQGQDYGYTF
TGTGCCAGCAGCCAAGGCCAGGACTATGGCTACACCTTC
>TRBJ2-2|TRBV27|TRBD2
CASSSRTSGTGELFF
TGTGCCAGCAGTTCTCGGACTAGCGGCACCGGGGAGCTGTTTTTT
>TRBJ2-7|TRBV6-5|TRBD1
CASSYSKDRSYEQYF
TGTGCCAGCAGTTACTCGAAGGACAGGTCCTACGAGCAGTACTTC
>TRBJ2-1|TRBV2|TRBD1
CASSPGQNSYNEQFF
TGTGCCAGCAGTCCGGGACAGAATTCCTACAATGAGCAGTTCTTC
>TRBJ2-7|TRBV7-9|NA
CASSARQNYEQYF
TGTGCCAGCAGCGCCCGACAGAACTACGAGCAGTACTTC
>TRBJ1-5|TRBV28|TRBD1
CASSFFRGGNQPQHF
TGTGCCAGCAGTTTTTTCAGGGGGGGCAATCAGCCCCAGCATTTT
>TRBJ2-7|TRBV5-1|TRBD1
CASSTPGQGHEQYF
TGCGCCAGCAGCACACCGGGACAGGGCCACGAGCAGTACTTC
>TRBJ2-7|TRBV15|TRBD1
CATSRIGQGVGYEQYF
TGTGCCACCAGCAGAATAGGACAGGGCGTAGGATACGAGCAGTACTTC
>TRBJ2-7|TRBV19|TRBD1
CASSKTWDRRSSEQYF
TGTGCCAGTAGTAAGACCTGGGACAGGAGATCGAGCGAGCAGTACTTC
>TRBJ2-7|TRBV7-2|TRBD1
CASTRRTGHHEQYF
TGTGCCAGCACCCGAAGGACAGGGCACCACGAGCAGTACTTC
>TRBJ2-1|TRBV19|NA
CASSIVGGREQFF
TGTGCCAGTAGTATAGTGGGGGGACGAGAGCAGTTCTTC
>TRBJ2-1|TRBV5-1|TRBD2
CASSLFGAGATNGEQFF
TGCGCCAGCAGCTTGTTCGGGGCGGGAGCCACCAATGGGGAGCAGTTCTTC
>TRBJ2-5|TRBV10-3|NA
CAIGQGKGLYQETQYF
TGTGCCATCGGTCAGGGGAAAGGGTTGTACCAAGAGACCCAGTACTTC
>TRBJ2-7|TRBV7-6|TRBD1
CASSLLGQGHEQYF
TGTGCCAGCAGCTTATTGGGACAGGGGCACGAGCAGTACTTC
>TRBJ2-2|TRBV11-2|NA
CASIVRGYSFANTGELFF
TGTGCCAGCATCGTTAGGGGGTACTCCTTCGCGAACACCGGGGAGCTGTTTTTT
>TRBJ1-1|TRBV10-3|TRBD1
CAISAAGGEGAFF
TGTGCCATCAGTGCGGCAGGGGGCGAGGGAGCTTTCTTT
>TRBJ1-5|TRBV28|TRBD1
CASSFSPDRVASNQPQHF
TGTGCCAGCAGTTTCTCCCCGGACAGGGTCGCTAGCAATCAGCCCCAGCATTTT
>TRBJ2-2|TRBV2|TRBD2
CASSGTSGRWVTGELFF
TGTGCCAGCAGTGGGACTAGCGGGAGGTGGGTCACCGGGGAGCTGTTTTTT
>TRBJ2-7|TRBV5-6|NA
CASSLGGYEQYF
TGTGCCAGCAGCTTGGGAGGTTACGAGCAGTACTTC
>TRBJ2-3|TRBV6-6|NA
CASSRRTDTQYF
TGTGCCAGCAGCCGCCGGACAGATACGCAGTATTTT
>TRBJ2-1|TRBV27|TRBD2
CASSSRLAGAMYNEQFF
TGTGCCAGCAGTTCTCGACTAGCGGGAGCGATGTACAATGAGCAGTTCTTC
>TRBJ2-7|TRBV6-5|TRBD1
CASSYVLGDSYEQYF
TGTGCCAGCAGTTATGTCCTGGGGGACAGCTACGAGCAGTACTTC
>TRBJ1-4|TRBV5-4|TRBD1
CASSFGTGGNEKLFF
TGTGCCAGCAGCTTTGGGACAGGGGGTAATGAAAAACTGTTTTTT
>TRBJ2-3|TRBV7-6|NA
CASSLGGTHTDTQYF
TGTGCCAGCAGCTTAGGCGGGACCCACACAGATACGCAGTATTTT
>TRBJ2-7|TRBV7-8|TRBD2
CASSPGRAGGNTYEQYF
TGTGCCAGCAGCCCCGGCCGGGCGGGAGGTAACACCTACGAGCAGTACTTC
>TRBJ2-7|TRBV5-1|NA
CASSSGASASYEQYF
TGCGCCAGCAGCTCAGGGGCTTCGGCCTCCTACGAGCAGTACTTC
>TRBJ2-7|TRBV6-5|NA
CASSYRGSEYEQYF
TGTGCCAGCAGTTACAGGGGATCCGAGTACGAGCAGTACTTC
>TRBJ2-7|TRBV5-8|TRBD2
CASSSIAGESLDEQYF
TGTGCCAGCAGCTCGATAGCGGGAGAGTCTTTGGACGAGCAGTACTTC
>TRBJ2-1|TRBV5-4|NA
CASSSGRGDYNEQFF
TGTGCCAGCAGCTCCGGACGGGGAGATTACAATGAGCAGTTCTTC
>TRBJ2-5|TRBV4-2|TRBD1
CASSAGSVGQGVEEQYF
TGTGCCAGCAGCGCTGGATCTGTGGGACAGGGGGTCGAAGAGCAGTACTTC
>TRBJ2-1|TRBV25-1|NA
CASSESRHRQFF
TGTGCCAGCAGTGAATCCCGACACCGGCAGTTCTTC
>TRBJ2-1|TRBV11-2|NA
CASSLGTNNEQFF
TGTGCCAGCAGCTTAGGGACAAACAATGAGCAGTTCTTC
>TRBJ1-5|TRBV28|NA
CASSFEVLDQPQHF
TGTGCCAGCAGTTTCGAGGTATTGGATCAGCCCCAGCATTTT
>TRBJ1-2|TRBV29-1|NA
CSTVDIIYGYTF
TGCAGCACAGTGGACATTATCTATGGCTACACCTTC
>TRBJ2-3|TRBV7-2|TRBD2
CASSLGLAGSTDTQYF
TGTGCCAGCAGCTTAGGTCTAGCGGGAAGCACAGATACGCAGTATTTT